Here is one T cell receptor (beta chain) with its context. Its target is unknown. The sample belongs to a study of CD8 T cells in ankylosing spondylitis. General study results and limits: Some of the motif variants had earlier been found in reactive arthritis patients' fluid and blood. Disease-associated clones were reportedly significantly overrepresented in matched ankylosing spondylitis synovial fluid. It appeared that ankylosing spondylitis blood was characterized by a TCR beta motif of several highly homologous variants.

Libraries of TCR beta came from quantitative 5'-RACE with molecular barcodes. TCRdb re-called the 5' RACE reads through MiXCR, storing one row per CDR3 protein. The table includes approximately 220,000 distinct CDR3 sequences, 10% to 13% detected once. V gave up 0 bases and J gave up 3 bases, with 9 bases separating them. Germline CDR1 LGHDT, CDR2 YNNKEL (reference sequence). This CDR3 is built from 15 residues. The material sequenced was blood, either unsorted or a sorted T cell fraction (not recorded which). The receptor comes from a male donor with ankylosing spondylitis or in good health (not recorded which). This rearrangement joins TRBV3-1 to TRBJ2-1; TRBD2 might be the D (6 bases). The CDR3, as DNA: TGTGCCAGCAGCCAAGATACGGGGGACTACAATGAGCAGTTCTTC. It translates to CASSQDTGDYNEQFF.